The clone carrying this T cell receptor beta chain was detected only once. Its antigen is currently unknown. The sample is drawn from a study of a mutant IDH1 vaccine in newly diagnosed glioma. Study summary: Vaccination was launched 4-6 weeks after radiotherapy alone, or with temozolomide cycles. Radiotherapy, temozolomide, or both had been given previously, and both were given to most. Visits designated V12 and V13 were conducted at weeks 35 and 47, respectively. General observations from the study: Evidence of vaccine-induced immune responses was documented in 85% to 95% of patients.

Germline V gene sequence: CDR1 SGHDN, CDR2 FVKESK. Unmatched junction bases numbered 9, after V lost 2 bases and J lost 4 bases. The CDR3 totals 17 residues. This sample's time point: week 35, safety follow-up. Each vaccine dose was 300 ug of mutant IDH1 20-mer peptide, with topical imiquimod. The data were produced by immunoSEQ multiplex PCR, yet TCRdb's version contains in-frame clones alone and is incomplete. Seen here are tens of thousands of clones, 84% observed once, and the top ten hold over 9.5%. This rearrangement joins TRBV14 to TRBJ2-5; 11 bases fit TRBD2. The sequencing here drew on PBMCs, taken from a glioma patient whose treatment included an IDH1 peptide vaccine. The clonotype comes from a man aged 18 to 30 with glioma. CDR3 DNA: TGTGCCAGCAGCCAATATCAGACTAGCGGGAACCGAGAGACCCAGTACTTC. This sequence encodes CASSQYQTSGNRETQYF.